A single sample is the source of the 26 T cell receptor beta chains below, sequenced in a study of regulatory T cells in long-lasting Graves disease. Noted time point: newly diagnosed GD, antithyroid drugs for less than 3 months. PBMC-extracted RNA yielded the TCR library. iRepertoire HTBI primers and Arm-PCR of CDR3 regions built TCR beta libraries. TCRdb reprocessed the multiplex PCR reads via MiXCR and lists one record per CDR3 protein. The sample records some 450,000 distinct CDR3 sequences, about 17% being singletons. A further study also used this sample, focusing on T cells in Graves' hyperthyroidism and ophthalmopathy.

This specimen consisted of peripheral blood mononuclear cells (PBMCs), obtained at new diagnosis, from a patient treated with antithyroid drugs. These receptors all come from a woman in her twenties or thirties with Graves disease.

The V and J genes are TRBV28 and TRBJ1-4; 10 bases map to TRBD1. The CDR3 loop spans 15 amino acids. V lost 2 bases and J lost 8; bases outside the gene matches: 5. Germline V gene sequence: CDR1 MDHEN, CDR2 SYDVKM. The CDR3 sequence: CASSLGTGEKEKLFF. In DNA form, the CDR3 reads TGTGCCAGCAGTTTAGGGACAGGGGAGAAGGAAAAACTGTTTTTT.

This clonotype has at least ten counts. The chain carries TRBV30 and TRBJ1-6; 12 bases are a match to TRBD1. Germline values: CDR1 GTSNPN, CDR2 SVGIG (reference sequence). This CDR3 comprises 17 residues. Trimming took 0 bases from V and 6 from J; bases not matched to a gene: 6. The CDR3 DNA is TGTGCCTGGAGTGTACGGGACAGGGGGCGAAGTAATTCACCCCTCCACTTT. This encodes CAWSVRDRGRSNSPLHF.

This sequence joins TRBV27 and TRBJ1-5; no reliable D call. V dropped 4 bases and J dropped 3 bases, with 10 bases sitting between them. CDR1 is MNHEY and CDR2 is SMNVEV in the germline V gene (reference sequence). The CDR3 is 14 residues long. CDR3 protein: CASSSPDHNQPQHF. DNA of the CDR3: TGTGCCAGCAGTTCCCCGGATCACAATCAGCCCCAGCATTTT.

About this clonotype itself: A far larger clone differs by one base, so this is likely a read error. The gene calls are TRBV9 and TRBJ2-4, with D perhaps matching TRBD2 (7 bases). CDR1 is SGDLS and CDR2 is YYNGEE in the germline V gene. The CDR3 is made up of 13 amino acids. The CDR3 region is CAGSGDTPGIQYF. The CDR3 bases are TGTGCCGGCAGCGGGGACACTCCGGGCATTCAGTACTTC.

Comment on this clonotype: The conserved phenylalanine or tryptophan is not found at the CDR3 terminus, so this likely reflects a read error. The CDR3 DNA sequence: TGTGCCAGCCCTACAGGGTTGAACACTGAAGCTTTCTCT. This gives the protein CASPTGLNTEAFS. The V gene is TRBV18, the J gene TRBJ1-1; possibly TRBD1 for D (6 bases). CDR3 length: 13 amino acids. V lost 8 bases and J lost 0, with 10 bases in between. Germline V gene lookup returns CDR1 KGHSH and CDR2 LQKENI.

This clonotype was seen many times. CDR3 sequence (DNA): TGTGCCAGCAGCCTACGACAGTTAACAGATACGCAGTATTTT. Translating gives CASSLRQLTDTQYF. The chain carries TRBV3-1 and TRBJ2-3, with D tentatively TRBD1 (5 bases). Germline V lookup: CDR1 LGHDT, CDR2 YNNKEL (reference sequence). V lost 4 bases to trimming and J lost 3 bases, with 11 bases between them. The CDR3 is 14 amino acids.

This clonotype was found a few times. This sequence joins TRBV7-9 and TRBJ1-4, with D possibly TRBD1 on 5 matching bases. Trimming cost V 5 bases and J 0 bases, with 19 bases left between them. In germline, CDR1 is SEHNR, CDR2 FQNEAQ (reference sequence). CDR3 length: 18 amino acids. The CDR3: CASSPTRDGRSTNEKLFF. CDR3 sequence (DNA): TGTGCCAGCAGCCCTACCCGGGACGGCCGATCAACTAATGAAAAACTGTTTTTT.

A single count supports this clonotype. The chain joins TRBV19 to TRBJ1-1, with unresolved D. CDR1 and CDR2 from the germline V gene are LNHDA and SQIVND (reference sequence). Trimming cost V 11 bases and J 1 base, with 26 bases left between them. The CDR3 runs to 17 residues. The CDR3 region has the DNA TGTGCCTCCTCAACCGGACTCTGGAAGGTCCCGAACACTGAAGCTTTCTTT. This codes for CASSTGLWKVPNTEAFF.

This clonotype was counted ten times or more. The J gene is TRBJ2-5, the V gene TRBV7-2; D is undetermined. The CDR3 sequence is 16 residues long. The germline CDR1 and CDR2 sequences are SGHTA and FQGNSA. V was shortened by 2 bases and J by 4 bases, with 17 bases between the two germline ends. The CDR3 region is CASSLNGPHVGETQYF. CDR3 DNA: TGTGCCAGCAGCTTAAACGGGCCTCACGTCGGAGAGACCCAGTACTTC.

This clonotype has a handful of counts. The J gene is TRBJ2-6, the V gene TRBV12-3 or TRBV12-4, with D possibly TRBD1 on 5 matching bases. This CDR3 region has 15 residues. Trimming stripped 6 bases from V and 2 bases from J, with 11 bases between. DNA of the CDR3: TGTGCCAGCAGAAAAGACAGTGCTGGGGCCAACGTCCTGACTTTC. Protein: CASRKDSAGANVLTF.

This clonotype came up many times. The rearrangement links TRBV5-4 to TRBJ1-2; D ambiguous. This CDR3 spans 13 amino acids. Trimming stripped 0 bases from V and 4 bases from J, with 7 bases between. Germline V CDR1 and CDR2: SGHNT, YYREEE (reference sequence). The CDR3 sequence is CASSLGPLYGYTF. The CDR3 DNA reads TGTGCCAGCAGCTTGGGGCCCCTCTATGGCTACACCTTC.

Ten or more counts support this clonotype. The chain joins TRBV7-8 to TRBJ2-7; no reliable D call. Trimming left V 5 bases short and J 2 bases short, with 19 bases between. The CDR3 runs to 16 residues. The V gene's germline CDR1 is SGHVS and CDR2 FQNEAQ. CDR3: CASSMGSSARPYEQYF. The CDR3 DNA follows: TGTGCCAGCAGCATGGGTTCAAGCGCCAGACCCTACGAGCAGTACTTC. The full variable domain, its missing parts supplied by reference TRBV7-8 and TRBJ2-7, is GAGVSQSPRYKVAKRGQDVALRCDPISGHVSLFWYQQALGQGPEFLTYFQNEAQLDKSGLPSDRFFAERPEGSVSTLKIQRTQQEDSAVYLCASSMGSSARPYEQYFGPGTRLTVT.

This clonotype was detected ten times or more. The J gene is TRBJ1-5, the V gene TRBV19, with TRBD1 matching over 9 bases. CDR1 is LNHDA, CDR2 SQIVND, per germline (reference sequence). Losses at the gene ends were 5 bases for V and 3 bases for J; bases not matched to a gene: 5. The CDR3 totals 15 residues. The CDR3 is CASSLQGAANQPQHF. Written as DNA, the CDR3 is TGTGCCAGTAGTCTACAGGGGGCGGCCAATCAGCCCCAGCATTTT.

With regard to this clonotype: A single base separates this from a much larger clone, so it may be a read error. The gene calls are TRBV27 and TRBJ1-6, with D possibly matching TRBD1 (5 bases). The CDR3 spans 16 residues. Germline lookup yields CDR1 MNHEY and CDR2 SMNVEV (reference sequence). The CDR3 DNA sequence: TGTGCCACCCGGCAGGGAATGAGTTCCTATGATTCACCCCTCCACTTT. Translated, it gives CATRQGMSSYDSPLHF.

Worth noting for this clonotype: Sequence at one end of the junction differs from germline and may be a read error. This sequence joins TRBV6-5 and TRBJ2-5; 15 bases line up with TRBD2. The CDR3 is 16 residues long. Germline V gene sequence: CDR1 MNHEY, CDR2 SVGAGI. The chain's CDR3 is CASSYGTSGRIDERFF. The CDR3 region has the DNA TGTGCCAGCAGTTACGGGACTAGCGGGAGGATAGATGAGCGGTTCTTC.

The chain has TRBV12-3 or TRBV12-4 and TRBJ1-1; 9 bases line up with TRBD1. The length of the CDR3 is 17 residues. Losses at the gene ends were 2 bases for V and 4 bases for J; bases not matched to a gene: 11. The CDR3, as DNA: TGTGCCAGCAGTTTAAACCTTGGCGGGACAGGGAGCACTGAAGCTTTCTTT. It specifies CASSLNLGGTGSTEAFF.

In this sample, this clonotype turned up a few times. This sequence joins TRBV5-1 and TRBJ2-7; D is uncertain. This CDR3 region has 13 residues. V was trimmed by 6 bases and J by 6 bases, leaving 16 bases between them. From germline, CDR1 is SGHRS and CDR2 YFSETQ. CDR3 bases: TGCGCCAGCAAGATAGGAAACCGGGTCGAGCAGTACTTC. It is translated as CASKIGNRVEQYF.

This clonotype appeared many times. The chain recombines TRBV27 with TRBJ2-1, with TRBD2 matching over 7 bases. The CDR3 runs to 16 residues. J lost 0 bases, V lost 8 bases, and 10 bases had no gene match. Germline CDR1 is MNHEY and CDR2 is SMNVEV (reference sequence). The DNA for the CDR3 is TGTGCCAGCGGGAGGGCCCTCTTGAGCTCCTACAATGAGCAGTTCTTC. It encodes CASGRALLSSYNEQFF.

This clonotype has ten or more counts. The chain recombines TRBV20-1 with TRBJ2-7, with 13 bases fitting TRBD2. CDR3 size: 14 residues. Looked up from germline, CDR1 is DFQATT and CDR2 is SNEGSKA (reference sequence). V shed 5 bases, J shed 6 bases, and the junction held 7 bases outside the gene matches. This CDR3 reads CSAQGLAGDGEQYF. The CDR3 DNA follows: TGCAGTGCTCAAGGACTAGCGGGAGATGGCGAGCAGTACTTC.

This clonotype was seen at least ten times. This chain joins TRBV30 and TRBJ2-5; unclear D gene. Trimming removed 1 base from V and 5 bases from J, with 5 bases in between. The germline V gene encodes CDR1 GTSNPN and CDR2 SVGIG (reference sequence). CDR3 length: 11 amino acids. The CDR3, as DNA: TGTGCCTGGAGTGCAAAGGAGACCCAGTACTTC. Translation gives CAWSAKETQYF.

The chain employs TRBV30 and TRBJ1-4, with 7 nucleotides matching TRBD1. V lost 2 bases, J lost 8 bases, and 8 bases stayed unmatched. CDR3 size: 14 residues. CDR1 GTSNPN and CDR2 SVGIG come from the germline V gene (reference sequence). The CDR3 sequence: CAWSKGQGGEKLFF. Written as DNA, the CDR3 is TGTGCCTGGAGTAAGGGCCAGGGGGGAGAAAAACTGTTTTTT.

A few counts support this clonotype. The chain links TRBV28 to TRBJ1-4; no definite D call. V lost 2 bases and J 4 bases, leaving 8 bases between the germline ends. CDR3 length: 14 residues. Germline V gene sequence: CDR1 MDHEN, CDR2 SYDVKM. Here the CDR3 reads CASSLPGDNEKLFF. In DNA, the CDR3 is TGTGCCAGCAGTTTACCCGGGGATAATGAAAAACTGTTTTTT.

The gene calls are TRBV19 and TRBJ2-5; D gene unclear. V was trimmed by 6 bases and J by 3 bases, leaving 14 bases between them. The CDR3 runs to 14 residues. Germline V gene sequence: CDR1 LNHDA, CDR2 SQIVND (reference sequence). The CDR3 loop reads CASRSGTQKETQYF. CDR3 nucleotides: TGTGCCAGTAGATCCGGAACGCAAAAAGAGACCCAGTACTTC.

Regarding this clonotype: A read error is the likely source, as a far larger clone sits one nucleotide away. V usage is TRBV7-3 and J usage is TRBJ1-1; D remains unclear. This CDR3 has 14 amino acids. Germline CDR1 and CDR2: SGHTA and FQGTGA. The CDR3 DNA is TGTGCCAGCAGCTCCGACACCCTGTTGACTGAAGCTTACTTT. Its protein is CASSSDTLLTEAYF.

This clonotype was seen many times. V and J are TRBV7-9 and TRBJ1-1; D remains ambiguous. The V gene's germline CDR1 is SEHNR and CDR2 FQNEAQ (reference sequence). V lost 2 bases, J lost 11 bases, and 12 bases lay in between. This CDR3 has 12 amino acids. The CDR3 spells CASSLLNSRAFF. The DNA for the CDR3 is TGTGCCAGCAGCTTACTAAACAGTAGGGCTTTCTTT. Using reference TRBV7-9 and TRBJ1-1 for the parts outside the CDR3, the full variable domain is DTGVSQNPRHKITKRGQNVTFRCDPISEHNRLYWYRQTLGQGPEFLTYFQNEAQLEKSRLLSDRFSAERPKGSFSTLEIQRTEQGDSAMYLCASSLLNSRAFFGQGTRLTVV.

This clonotype was seen at least ten times. The chain couples TRBV11-2 to TRBJ2-7, with D tentatively TRBD1 or TRBD2 (6 bases each). Germline V gene sequence: CDR1 SGHAT, CDR2 FQNNGV. The CDR3 contains 15 residues. V gave up 1 base and J gave up 3 bases, with 13 bases separating them. The CDR3 sequence: CASSLVRGAVYEQYF. The DNA for the CDR3 is TGTGCCAGCAGCTTAGTAAGGGGGGCGGTCTACGAGCAGTACTTC. The whole variable domain, filled in from reference TRBV11-2 and TRBJ2-7, reads EAGVAQSPRYKIIEKRQSVAFWCNPISGHATLYWYQQILGQGPKLLIQFQNNGVVDDSQLPKDRFSAERLKGVDSTLKIQPAKLEDSAVYLCASSLVRGAVYEQYFGPGTRLTVT.